This TCR beta chain was obtained from a study of shared clonotypes between healthy human individuals. This clone turned up a few times. The replicate PCRs on unsorted PBMC were given 300 ng DNA, which is tens of thousands of T cell genomes. What was sequenced on ten immunoSEQ deep assay plates was unsorted PBMC DNA. Sequencing was performed with immunoSEQ multiplex PCR; in TCRdb, only in-frame clones are kept and a portion is missing. Among around 430,000 clones, roughly three quarters were seen once, and the ten largest hold approximately 13%. Trimming stripped 1 base from V and 0 bases from J, with 5 bases between. The germline V gene has CDR1 SGHTA and CDR2 FQGNSA. The CDR3 covers 14 residues.

The source of this sequence is a woman in her thirties or forties in good health. Some clones in this sample may be carry-over from other donors' samples. The specimen sequenced was PBMCs. The genes are TRBV7-2 and TRBJ2-3; no clear D. The CDR3: CASSLGWSTDTQYF. The CDR3 coding sequence is TGTGCCAGCAGCTTAGGGTGGAGCACAGATACGCAGTATTTT.